The subject of this entry is one T cell receptor beta chain. Generated by immunoSEQ multiplex PCR, the TCRdb table keeps only in-frame clones and is missing some. The sample consists of roughly 77,000 clones, 79% of them appearing once. Germline-derived CDR1 and CDR2 are SGHVS and FNYEAQ. This CDR3 is built from 18 residues. Germline trimming cut 5 bases from V and 3 bases from J; bases unmatched to any gene: 10. This specimen comes from a study of blood T cell repertoires in COVID-19. Overall study: T cells, B-cell-depleted T cells, or PBMCs supplied cDNA or gDNA.

This receptor was obtained from a man in his sixties with active or convalescent COVID-19. Sequencing was performed on peripheral blood. V gene TRBV7-6 combines with J gene TRBJ1-4, with 12 bases identical to TRBD1. As DNA, the CDR3 is TGTGCCAGCAGCCCATGGGGACAGGGGGCTACAGCTAATGAAAAACTGTTTTTT. This translates into CASSPWGQGATANEKLFF.